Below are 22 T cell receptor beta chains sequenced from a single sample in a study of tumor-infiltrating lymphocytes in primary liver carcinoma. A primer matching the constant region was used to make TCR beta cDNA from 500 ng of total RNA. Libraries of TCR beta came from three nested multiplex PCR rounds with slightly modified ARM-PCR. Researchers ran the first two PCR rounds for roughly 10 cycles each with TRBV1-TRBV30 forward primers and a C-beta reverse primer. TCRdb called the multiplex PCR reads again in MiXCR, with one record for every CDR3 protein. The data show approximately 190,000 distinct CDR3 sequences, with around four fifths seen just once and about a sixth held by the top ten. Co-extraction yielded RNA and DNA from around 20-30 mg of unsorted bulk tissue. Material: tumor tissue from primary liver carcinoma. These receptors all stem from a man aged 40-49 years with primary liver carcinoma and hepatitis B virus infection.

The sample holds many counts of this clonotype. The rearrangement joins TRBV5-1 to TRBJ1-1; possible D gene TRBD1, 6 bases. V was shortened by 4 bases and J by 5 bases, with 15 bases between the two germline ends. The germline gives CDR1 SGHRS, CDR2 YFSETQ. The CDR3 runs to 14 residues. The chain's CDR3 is CASSPHRQATEAFF. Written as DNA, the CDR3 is TGCGCCAGCAGCCCCCATCGACAGGCAACTGAAGCTTTCTTT.

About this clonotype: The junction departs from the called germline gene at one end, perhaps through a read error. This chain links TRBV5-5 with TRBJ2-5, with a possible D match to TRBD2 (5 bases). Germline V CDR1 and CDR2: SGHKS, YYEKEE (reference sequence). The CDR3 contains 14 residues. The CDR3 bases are TGTGCCAGCAGCTCGAAGACTAACGGGGAGAGCCAGTACTTC. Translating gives CASSSKTNGESQYF. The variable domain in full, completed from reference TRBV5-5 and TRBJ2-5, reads DAGVTQSPTHLIKTRGQQVTLRCSPISGHKSVSWYQQVLGQGPQFIFQYYEKEERGRGNFPDRFSARQFPNYSSELNVNALLLGDSALYLCASSSKTNGESQYFGPGTRLLVL.

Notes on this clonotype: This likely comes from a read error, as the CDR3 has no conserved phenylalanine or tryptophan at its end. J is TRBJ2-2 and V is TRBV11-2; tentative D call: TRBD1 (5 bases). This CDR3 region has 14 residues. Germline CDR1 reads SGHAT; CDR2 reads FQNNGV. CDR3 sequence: CSSSTDSDIGELFL. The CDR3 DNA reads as TGTTCCAGCAGCACAGACTCGGACATCGGGGAGCTGTTTCTT.

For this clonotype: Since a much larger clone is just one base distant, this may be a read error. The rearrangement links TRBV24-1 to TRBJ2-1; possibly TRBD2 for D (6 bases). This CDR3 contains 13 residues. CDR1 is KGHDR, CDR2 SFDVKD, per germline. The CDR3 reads CTTSERDFRGQFF. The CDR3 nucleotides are TGTACCACCAGTGAGAGGGACTTTCGGGGGCAGTTCTTC.

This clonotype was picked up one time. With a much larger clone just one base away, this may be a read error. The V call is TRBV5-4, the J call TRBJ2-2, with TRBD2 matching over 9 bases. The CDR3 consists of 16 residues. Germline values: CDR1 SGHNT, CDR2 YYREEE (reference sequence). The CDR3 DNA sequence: TGTGGCAGCAGCCCCGGACTAGCGCAGAACACCGGGGAGCTGTTTTTT. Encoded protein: CGSSPGLAQNTGELFF. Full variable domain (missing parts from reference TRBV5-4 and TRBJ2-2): ETGVTQSPTHLIKTRGQQVTLRCSSQSGHNTVSWYQQALGQGPQFIFQYYREEENGRGNFPPRFSGLQFPNYSSELNVNALELDDSALYLCGSSPGLAQNTGELFFGEGSRLTVL.

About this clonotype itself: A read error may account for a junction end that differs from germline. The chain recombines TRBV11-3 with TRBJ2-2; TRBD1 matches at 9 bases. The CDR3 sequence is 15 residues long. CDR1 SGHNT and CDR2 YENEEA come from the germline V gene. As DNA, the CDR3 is TGTGCCAGCATCACCCGGACAGGGGACACCGAGGAGCTGTTTTTT. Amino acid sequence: CASITRTGDTEELFF. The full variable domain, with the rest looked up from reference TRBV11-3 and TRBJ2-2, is EAGVVQSPRYKIIEKKQPVAFWCNPISGHNTLYWYLQNLGQGPELLIRYENEEAVDDSQLPKDRFSAERLKGVDSTLKIQPAELGDSAVYLCASITRTGDTEELFFGEGSRLTVL.

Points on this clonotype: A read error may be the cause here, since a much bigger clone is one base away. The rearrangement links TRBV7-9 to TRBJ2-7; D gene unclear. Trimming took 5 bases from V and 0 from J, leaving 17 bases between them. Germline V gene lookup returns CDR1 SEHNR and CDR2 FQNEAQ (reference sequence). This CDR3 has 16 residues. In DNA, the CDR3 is TGTGCCAGCAGCCCAAGCCATCTCTTGAGCTCCTACGAGCAGTACTTC. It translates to CASSPSHLLSSYEQYF.

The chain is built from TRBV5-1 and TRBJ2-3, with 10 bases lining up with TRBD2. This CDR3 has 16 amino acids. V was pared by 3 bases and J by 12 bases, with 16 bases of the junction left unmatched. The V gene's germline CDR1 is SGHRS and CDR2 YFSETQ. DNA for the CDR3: TGCGCCAGCAGCTCGGGACTAGCGCGAAAAACAGATAGCCAGTATTTT. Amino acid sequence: CASSSGLARKTDSQYF.

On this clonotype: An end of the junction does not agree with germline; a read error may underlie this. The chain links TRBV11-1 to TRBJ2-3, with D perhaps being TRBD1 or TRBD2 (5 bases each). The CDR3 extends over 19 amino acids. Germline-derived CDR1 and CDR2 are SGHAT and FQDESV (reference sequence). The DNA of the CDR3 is TGTGCCAGCAGCTTTGGGGGAAGTTCTGTTGGAGCCCGCACAGATACGCCGTATTTT. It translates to CASSFGGSSVGARTDTPYF.

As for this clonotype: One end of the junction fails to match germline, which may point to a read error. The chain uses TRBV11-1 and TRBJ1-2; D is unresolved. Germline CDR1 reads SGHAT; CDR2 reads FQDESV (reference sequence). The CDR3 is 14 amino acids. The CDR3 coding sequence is TGTGTCAGCAACTTAGTGCGCCAAGGCGGAGGCTACACCTTC. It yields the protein CVSNLVRQGGGYTF.

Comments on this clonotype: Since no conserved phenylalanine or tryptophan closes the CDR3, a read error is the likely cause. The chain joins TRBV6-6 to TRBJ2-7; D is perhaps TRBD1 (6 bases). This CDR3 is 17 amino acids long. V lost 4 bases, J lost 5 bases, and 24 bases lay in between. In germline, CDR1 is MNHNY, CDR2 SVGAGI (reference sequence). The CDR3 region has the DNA TGTGCCAGCAGTTCCTCGTCGAACCAGGGGCCTAAGGACGAGCAGTACATC. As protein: CASSSSSNQGPKDEQYI.

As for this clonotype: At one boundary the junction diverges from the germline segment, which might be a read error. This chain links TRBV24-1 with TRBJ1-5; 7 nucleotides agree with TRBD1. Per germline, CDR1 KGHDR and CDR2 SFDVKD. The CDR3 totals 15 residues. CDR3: CVTSDAGTADQPQHF. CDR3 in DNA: TGTGTCACCAGTGACGCCGGGACAGCTGATCAGCCCCAGCATTTT.

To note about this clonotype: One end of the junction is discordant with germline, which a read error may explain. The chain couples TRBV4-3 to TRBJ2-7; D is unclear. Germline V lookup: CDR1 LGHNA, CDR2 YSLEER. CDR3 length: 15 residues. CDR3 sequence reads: CANSQEHSGNYERYF. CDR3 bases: TGCGCCAACAGCCAAGAACATAGTGGGAACTACGAGCGGTACTTC.

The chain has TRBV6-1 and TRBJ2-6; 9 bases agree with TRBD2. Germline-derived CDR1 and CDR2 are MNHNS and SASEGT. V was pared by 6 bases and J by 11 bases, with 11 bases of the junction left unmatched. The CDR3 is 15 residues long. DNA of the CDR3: TGTGCCAGCAGATTTGGGACTAGCTGGATCGACGTCCTGACTTTC. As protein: CASRFGTSWIDVLTF.

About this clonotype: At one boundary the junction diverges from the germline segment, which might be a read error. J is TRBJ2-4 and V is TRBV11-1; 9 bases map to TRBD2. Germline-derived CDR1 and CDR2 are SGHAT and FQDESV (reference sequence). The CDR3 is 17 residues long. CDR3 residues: CASRFPGTSWTKNIQDF. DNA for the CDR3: TGTGCCAGCAGATTTCCCGGGACTAGCTGGACCAAGAACATTCAGGACTTC.

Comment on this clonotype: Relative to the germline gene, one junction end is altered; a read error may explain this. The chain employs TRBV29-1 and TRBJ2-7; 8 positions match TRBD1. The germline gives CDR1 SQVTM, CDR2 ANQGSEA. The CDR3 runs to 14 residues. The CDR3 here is CSVRQGPNPYGQYF. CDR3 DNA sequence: TGCAGCGTTAGACAGGGGCCCAACCCCTACGGGCAGTACTTC.

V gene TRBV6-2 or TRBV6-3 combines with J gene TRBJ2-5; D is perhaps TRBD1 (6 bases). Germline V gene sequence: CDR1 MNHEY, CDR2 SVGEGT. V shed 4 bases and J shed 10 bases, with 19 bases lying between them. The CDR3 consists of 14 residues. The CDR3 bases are TGTGCCAGCAGTTCACGGACAGTTATGGGGATCCAGTACTTC. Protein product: CASSSRTVMGIQYF.

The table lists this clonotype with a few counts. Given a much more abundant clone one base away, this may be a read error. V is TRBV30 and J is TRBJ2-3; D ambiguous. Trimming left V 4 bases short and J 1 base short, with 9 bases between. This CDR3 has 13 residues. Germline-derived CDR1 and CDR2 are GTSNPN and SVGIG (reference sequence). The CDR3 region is CAWMGRGTDTQYF. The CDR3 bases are TGTGCCTGGATGGGTAGGGGCACAGATACGCAGTATTTT.

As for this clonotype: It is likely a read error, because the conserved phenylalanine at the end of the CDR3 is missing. For the CDR3, the DNA is TGTGCCAGCAGTTTAACCCTGGCAACTGGAGCTTTCTAT. As protein: CASSLTLATGAFY. J is TRBJ1-1 and V is TRBV12-3 or TRBV12-4; unclear D gene. This CDR3 spans 13 amino acids.

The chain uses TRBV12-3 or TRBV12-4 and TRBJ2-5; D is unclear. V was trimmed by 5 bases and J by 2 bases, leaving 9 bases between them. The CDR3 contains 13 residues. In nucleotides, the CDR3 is TGTGCCAGCAGTCAAAGGCCTCAAGAGACCCAGTACTTC. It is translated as CASSQRPQETQYF.

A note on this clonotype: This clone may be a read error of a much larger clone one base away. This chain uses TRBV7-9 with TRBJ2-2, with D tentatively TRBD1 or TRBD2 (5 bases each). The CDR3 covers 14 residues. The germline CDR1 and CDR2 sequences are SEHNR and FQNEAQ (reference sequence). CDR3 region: CASSLADNTGELLF. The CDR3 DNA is TGTGCCAGCAGCTTAGCGGACAACACCGGGGAGCTGTTATTT.

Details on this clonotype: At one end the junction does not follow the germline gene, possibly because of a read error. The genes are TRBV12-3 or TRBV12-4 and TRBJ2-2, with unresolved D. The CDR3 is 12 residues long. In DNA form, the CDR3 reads TGTGGCAGCAGTTTCGTCCCCGGGGAGCTGTTTTTT. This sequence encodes CGSSFVPGELFF.